The following is a T cell receptor beta chain sequence with its context. Its antigen is undetermined. This specimen belongs to a study of regulatory T cells in long-lasting Graves disease. Study at large: Duration of antithyroid drug therapy among newly diagnosed Graves' patients was under 3 months. Whole-study results and caveats: Among the persistent patients, 2,500 to 3,500 public clonotypes were shared, more than the 950 to 1,000 shared among new patients.

Building of the TCR beta libraries involved iRepertoire HTBI primers and Arm-PCR of CDR3 regions. TCRdb fed the multiplex PCR reads into MiXCR, producing one record per CDR3 protein. The repertoire includes some 500,000 distinct CDR3 sequences, 15% to 20% of them detected once, and just under 25% sits in the top ten. Time point noted: newly diagnosed GD, antithyroid drugs for less than 3 months. Generation of the TCR library employed RNA extracted from PBMCs. Trimming took 4 bases from V and 2 from J; bases not matched to a gene: 12. Per the germline V gene, CDR1 is MGHRA and CDR2 is YSYEKL. This CDR3 has 18 amino acids. Separately, the same data were catalogued under a study of T cells in Graves' hyperthyroidism and ophthalmopathy. As that report states: The primer set for the first-round RT-PCR of the TCR CDR3 was HTBI.

This TCR was recovered from a woman aged 35-65 years with Graves disease. The sample in question was peripheral blood mononuclear cells (PBMCs), obtained at new diagnosis, from a patient treated with antithyroid drugs. This chain connects TRBV4-1 to TRBJ2-3; TRBD2 matches at 10 bases. CDR3 in amino acids: CASSPKAPSGGTTDTQYF. The DNA of the CDR3 is TGCGCCAGCAGCCCTAAGGCCCCTAGCGGGGGAACCACAGATACGCAGTATTTT.